These 10 T cell receptor beta chains came from one sample sequenced in a study of T cells in Graves' hyperthyroidism and ophthalmopathy. RNA transcripts were the template for amplifying TCR beta CDR3 regions. During a first-round RT-PCR of the TCR CDR3, the HTBI primer set was used. MiXCR, run by TCRdb on the multiplex PCR reads, gives a single entry per CDR3 protein. The sample has approximately 520,000 distinct CDR3 sequences, roughly 20% seen once; the top ten hold about 26%. Source material: blood. These receptors originate from a man aged 18 to 29 with Graves' hyperthyroidism.

This clonotype appeared many times. The CDR3 spells CASSPPGANTGELFF. In DNA, the CDR3 is TGTGCCAGCAGCCCCCCGGGGGCGAACACCGGGGAGCTGTTTTTT. V usage is TRBV12-3 or TRBV12-4 and J usage is TRBJ2-2; tentative D call: TRBD2 (6 bases). CDR3 length: 15 amino acids. V dropped 6 bases and J dropped 0 bases, with 11 bases sitting between them.

Only a few counts were recorded for this clonotype. One junction end disagrees with the germline gene, perhaps due to a read error. The CDR3 here is CASSVGVVLGETQYF. The CDR3 region has the DNA TGCGCCAGCAGCGTAGGAGTGGTCCTAGGGGAGACCCAGTACTTC. The rearrangement uses TRBV9 and TRBJ2-5; D is ambiguous. Germline loops: CDR1 SGDLS, CDR2 YYNGEE. CDR3 length: 15 residues.

This clonotype showed up many times. V and J are TRBV12-3 or TRBV12-4 and TRBJ1-4, with D unclear. Between the trimmed V and J ends, which lost 7 bases and 4 bases, there was a span of 13 bases. CDR3 length: 14 amino acids. The CDR3 nucleotides read TGTGCCAGCAAGACGGGGAGGGATAATGAAAAACTGTTTTTT. This gives the protein CASKTGRDNEKLFF.

This clonotype was counted many times. J is TRBJ2-5 and V is TRBV28; D ambiguous. V shed 10 bases and J shed 5 bases, with 14 bases lying between them. The CDR3 spans 12 residues. Germline V gene lookup returns CDR1 MDHEN and CDR2 SYDVKM. The CDR3 sequence is CATSSGSETQYF. CDR3 DNA: TGTGCCACCTCTTCGGGTTCCGAGACCCAGTACTTC.

This clonotype came up many times. This chain links TRBV10-3 with TRBJ2-5, with D hard to call. Trimming removed 10 bases from V and 5 bases from J, with 20 bases in between. The CDR3 contains 14 residues. Germline CDR1 reads ENHRY; CDR2 reads SYGVKD. CDR3 protein: CATRSSTGGETQYF. The CDR3 DNA reads as TGTGCCACCCGAAGCTCAACGGGTGGGGAGACCCAGTACTTC.

The sample holds many counts of this clonotype. The chain combines TRBV27 with TRBJ1-1, with D uncertain. With 8 bases removed from V and 1 base from J, the gap between germline ends came to 17 bases. Looked up from germline, CDR1 is MNHEY and CDR2 is SMNVEV (reference sequence). The CDR3 has 15 residues. The CDR3 nucleotides are TGTGCCAGCGCCACTATCCGGGAGGGGAACACTGAAGCTTTCTTT. Translating gives CASATIREGNTEAFF.

This clonotype was counted ten times or more. The chain carries TRBV7-6 and TRBJ2-2, with D tentatively TRBD2 (6 bases). Germline V gives CDR1 SGHVS, CDR2 FNYEAQ. The CDR3 spans 12 residues. Trimming pared 5 bases from V and 5 bases from J, leaving 6 bases between. This chain's CDR3 is CASSAGTGELFF. DNA of the CDR3: TGTGCCAGCAGCGCGGGGACCGGGGAGCTGTTTTTT.

V usage is TRBV12-3 or TRBV12-4 and J usage is TRBJ1-2; TRBD1 matches 12 bases. The J segment lost 7 bases and the V segment lost 2 bases, leaving 8 bases of the junction unmatched. This CDR3 contains 16 residues. CDR3 DNA: TGTGCCAGCAGTTTAAGGGGACAGGGGGCGTTCGGTGGCTACACCTTC. As protein: CASSLRGQGAFGGYTF.

At least ten counts were recorded for this clonotype. The J gene is TRBJ1-5, the V gene TRBV19; D possibly corresponds to TRBD1 (6 bases). This CDR3 has 15 residues. CDR1 and CDR2 from the germline V gene are LNHDA and SQIVND (reference sequence). The V end was cut by 7 bases, the J end by 1 base, with 14 bases between. The CDR3 DNA reads TGTGCCAGTACTAACCAGGGGCGAAGCAATCAGCCCCAGCATTTT. This sequence encodes CASTNQGRSNQPQHF.

The rearrangement uses TRBV9 and TRBJ2-7; 7 nucleotides agree with TRBD2. J gave up 6 bases and V 3 bases, and 6 bases lay outside the gene matches. This CDR3 has 13 residues. Germline CDR1 SGDLS, CDR2 YYNGEE. CDR3 bases: TGTGCCAGCAGCGACAAAGCGGGGAGCGAGCAGTACTTC. Its protein is CASSDKAGSEQYF.